The 27 T cell receptor beta chains below come from one sample, sequenced in a study of T cell responses to AZD1222 COVID-19 vaccine. Sequencing used immunoSEQ multiplex PCR; TCRdb keeps in-frame clones, though not all of them. Of 150,000 to 200,000 clones listed, 91% are singletons. The sequenced sample was peripheral blood, obtained 28 days after the second AZD1222 dose. The source of these receptors is an adult who received the AZD1222 COVID-19 vaccine.

V gene TRBV18 combines with J gene TRBJ2-7; D ambiguous. V was cut by 4 bases and J by 2 bases, with 12 bases left in between. The CDR3 sequence is 14 residues long. Germline V gene lookup returns CDR1 KGHSH and CDR2 LQKENI. The CDR3 nucleotides are TGTGCCAGCTCACAAGCCGACGGTCCCTACGAGCAGTACTTC. This encodes CASSQADGPYEQYF.

V is TRBV27 and J is TRBJ2-5, with D unresolved. This CDR3 has 13 amino acids. Germline-derived CDR1 and CDR2 are MNHEY and SMNVEV (reference sequence). The V gene lost 0 bases and the J gene lost 9 bases, with 11 bases spanning the gap. CDR3 sequence reads: CASSLSGGSSQYF. DNA of the CDR3: TGTGCCAGCAGTTTATCAGGTGGATCGTCCCAGTACTTC.

This clone was seen once. The J gene is TRBJ2-2, the V gene TRBV2; no clear D. Looked up from germline, CDR1 is SNHLY and CDR2 is FYNNEI. The V end was cut by 9 bases, the J end by 8 bases, with 13 bases between. There are 12 residues in the CDR3. CDR3 coding DNA: TGTGCCAGGGGGATAGGAGCTGGGGAGCTGTTTTTT. Translated: CARGIGAGELFF.

The V call is TRBV6-6, the J call TRBJ1-3, with unresolved D. The CDR3 covers 12 residues. V was cut by 6 bases and J by 2 bases, with 5 bases left in between. The germline V gene has CDR1 MNHNY and CDR2 SVGAGI (reference sequence). The chain's CDR3 is CASRGPGNTIYF. The CDR3, as DNA: TGTGCCAGCAGGGGTCCTGGAAACACCATATATTTT.

This chain joins TRBV9 and TRBJ2-3; TRBD2 matches 8 bases. The germline gives CDR1 SGDLS, CDR2 YYNGEE. The CDR3 consists of 13 residues. The J segment lost 8 bases and the V segment lost 2 bases, leaving 4 bases of the junction unmatched. The CDR3 nucleotides are TGTGCCAGCAGCGTTAGCGGGGTCGGTACGCAGTATTTT. This sequence encodes CASSVSGVGTQYF. Looking up the rest from reference TRBV9 and TRBJ2-3 gives the full variable domain: DSGVTQTPKHLITATGQRVTLRCSPRSGDLSVYWYQQSLDQGLQFLIQYYNGEERAKGNILERFSAQQFPDLHSELNLSSLELGDSALYFCASSVSGVGTQYFGPGTRLTVL.

The chain has TRBV12-3 or TRBV12-4 and TRBJ2-1, with D possibly matching TRBD1 (6 bases). Between the trimmed V and J ends, which lost 2 bases and 14 bases, there was a span of 10 bases. The CDR3 runs 11 residues. CDR3 protein: CASSLLAGEFF. As DNA, the CDR3 is TGTGCCAGCAGTTTACTTGCAGGGGAGTTCTTC.

The chain uses TRBV19 and TRBJ2-7, with D possibly TRBD1 on 6 matching bases. V lost 9 bases to trimming and J lost 7 bases, with 16 bases between them. Per germline, CDR1 LNHDA and CDR2 SQIVND (reference sequence). The CDR3 spans 12 residues. This CDR3 is CASGSRGEEQYF. The CDR3 region has the DNA TGTGCCAGCGGTTCCAGGGGTGAAGAGCAGTACTTC.

The chain uses TRBV9 and TRBJ2-6, with 7 nucleotides matching TRBD1. Germline-derived CDR1 and CDR2 are SGDLS and YYNGEE. The CDR3 loop spans 17 amino acids. V lost 0 bases and J lost 0; bases outside the gene matches: 3. This chain's CDR3 is CASSVGQGSSGANVLTF. CDR3 nucleotides: TGTGCCAGCAGCGTAGGACAGGGTAGCTCTGGGGCCAACGTCCTGACTTTC.

The chain carries TRBV27 and TRBJ1-1; no firm D call. The germline CDR1 and CDR2 sequences are MNHEY and SMNVEV (reference sequence). V lost 3 bases and J 4 bases, leaving 15 bases between the germline ends. This CDR3 comprises 15 residues. The CDR3 nucleotides are TGTGCCAGCAGTTTTCGACCCGGGTCGTTCACTGAAGCTTTCTTT. Amino acids: CASSFRPGSFTEAFF.

The genes are TRBV18 and TRBJ2-1; perhaps TRBD1 as D (6 bases). V was shortened by 3 bases and J by 8 bases, with 14 bases between the two germline ends. This CDR3 spans 14 amino acids. Germline values: CDR1 KGHSH, CDR2 LQKENI. Written as DNA, the CDR3 is TGTGCCAGCTCACCCTCAGGGGTTGGTGATGAGCAGTTCTTC. This gives the protein CASSPSGVGDEQFF.

This chain joins TRBV6-5 and TRBJ1-1; TRBD1 agrees at 8 bases. CDR3 length: 16 amino acids. Germline CDR1 MNHEY, CDR2 SVGAGI. V lost 0 bases and J lost 3; bases outside the gene matches: 6. As DNA, the CDR3 is TGTGCCAGCAGTTACTCGTACAGGGGGGGAGACACTGAAGCTTTCTTT. This encodes CASSYSYRGGDTEAFF.

This chain links TRBV6-5 with TRBJ1-6, with 8 positions matching TRBD1. The CDR3 covers 15 residues. From germline, CDR1 is MNHEY and CDR2 SVGAGI. J was trimmed by 10 bases and V by 2 bases; bases with no gene match: 7. CDR3 DNA sequence: TGTGCCAGCAGTTACGGGCCAGGGGGCGGATCACCCCTCCACTTT. This codes for CASSYGPGGGSPLHF.

The chain is built from TRBV2 and TRBJ2-7, with D possibly being TRBD1 or TRBD2 (6 bases each). The ends were cut back, 11 bases at V and 4 bases at J, with 24 bases in the middle. The V gene's germline CDR1 is SNHLY and CDR2 FYNNEI. This CDR3 region has 15 residues. DNA of the CDR3: TGTGCCTCCCGGCGAACCGGGCAGGGGAGGTACGAGCAGTACTTC. Its protein product is CASRRTGQGRYEQYF.

The gene calls are TRBV2 and TRBJ2-5, with D perhaps TRBD1 (6 bases). Germline loops: CDR1 SNHLY, CDR2 FYNNEI. V was pared by 6 bases and J by 5 bases, with 13 bases between. The CDR3 length is 13 residues. The CDR3 region has the DNA TGTGCCAGCAGCGGAACAGGGTGGGAGACCCAGTACTTC. Protein: CASSGTGWETQYF. Complete variable domain (other parts from reference TRBV2 and TRBJ2-5): EPEVTQTPSHQVTQMGQEVILRCVPISNHLYFYWYRQILGQKVEFLVSFYNNEISEKSEIFDDQFSVERPDGSNFTLKIRSTKLEDSAMYFCASSGTGWETQYFGPGTRLLVL.

About this clone: Other nucleotide sequences from this sample produce the same CDR3. The chain is built from TRBV28 and TRBJ2-7, with 9 bases that match TRBD1. The CDR3 loop spans 13 amino acids. V lost 6 bases to trimming and J lost 2 bases; unmatched junction nucleotides: 2. From germline, CDR1 is MDHEN and CDR2 SYDVKM. CDR3 bases: TGTGCCAGCAGAAGACAGGGGGCCTACGAGCAGTACTTC. This gives the protein CASRRQGAYEQYF.

The rearrangement joins TRBV7-9 to TRBJ2-1; the D gene is possibly TRBD2 (6 bases). The V end lost 6 bases, the J end lost 10 bases, and 19 bases lay between the germline ends. The CDR3 is made up of 14 amino acids. From germline, CDR1 is SEHNR and CDR2 FQNEAQ (reference sequence). CDR3 DNA sequence: TGTGCCAGCAGGGTTGACGGGGGAGTGGGCGAGCAGTTCTTC. It specifies CASRVDGGVGEQFF.

The chain recombines TRBV4-3 with TRBJ1-4; D remains unclear. Trimming took 1 base from V and 4 from J, leaving 13 bases between them. CDR3 length: 16 amino acids. CDR1 is LGHNA and CDR2 is YSLEER in the germline V gene. CDR3 coding DNA: TGCGCCAGCAGCCAAGTCCATCAAGGTTATAATGAAAAACTGTTTTTT. This gives the protein CASSQVHQGYNEKLFF.

V usage is TRBV27 and J usage is TRBJ1-2; D gene unclear. This CDR3 spans 14 amino acids. V was pared by 0 bases and J by 4 bases, with 9 bases between. CDR1 and CDR2 from the germline V gene are MNHEY and SMNVEV (reference sequence). The CDR3 nucleotides are TGTGCCAGCAGTTTATCGCCCAATACCTATGGCTACACCTTC. Its translation is CASSLSPNTYGYTF.

The CDR3 nucleotides read TGCGCCAGCAGTCAATGCCTCCAGGGGAGGTGTGAAAAACTGTTTTTT. This gives the protein CASSQCLQGRCEKLFF. This chain uses TRBV23-1 with TRBJ1-4; D may be TRBD1 (6 bases). TRBV23-1 is an ORF; its function is uncertain. The CDR3 is made up of 16 amino acids. The germline V and J ends were trimmed by 1 base and 7 bases, with 16 bases remaining between them.

This clone was detected only once. The chain carries TRBV3-1 (or the pseudogene TRBV3-2) and TRBJ2-7, with 7 bases identical to TRBD2. Trimming at V came to 3 bases and at J to 0 bases, leaving 5 bases not matched to a gene. The germline gives CDR1 LGHDT, CDR2 YNNKEL (reference sequence). The CDR3 consists of 15 residues. The CDR3 spells CASSQVGGSSYEQYF. DNA of the CDR3: TGTGCCAGCAGCCAGGTCGGGGGGAGCTCCTACGAGCAGTACTTC.

The chain uses TRBV20-1 and TRBJ2-3; the D is unclear. CDR3 size: 11 residues. Germline-derived CDR1 and CDR2 are DFQATT and SNEGSKA (reference sequence). Between the trimmed V and J ends, which lost 3 bases and 4 bases, there was a span of 5 bases. For the CDR3, the DNA is TGCAGTGCTAGTGTCGCAGATACGCAGTATTTT. Its protein product is CSASVADTQYF.

The CDR3: CASSARVGGNSPLHF. Written as DNA, the CDR3 is TGTGCCAGCAGCGCCAGGGTGGGGGGAAATTCACCCCTCCACTTT. This rearrangement joins TRBV9 to TRBJ1-6; possibly TRBD1 for D (5 bases). The CDR3 is 15 amino acids. Trimming took off 3 bases at V and 7 bases at J, with 14 bases between the two ends. Germline-derived CDR1 and CDR2 are SGDLS and YYNGEE.

J is TRBJ1-1 and V is TRBV19; TRBD1 might be the D (6 bases). The CDR3 length is 11 residues. Per germline, CDR1 LNHDA and CDR2 SQIVND (reference sequence). The V end lost 4 bases, the J end lost 8 bases, and 8 bases lay between the germline ends. The CDR3 sequence: CASSNQGEAFF. The CDR3 coding sequence is TGTGCCAGTAGTAATCAGGGGGAAGCTTTCTTT.

There are a few counts of this clone. The genes are TRBV2 and TRBJ1-1; 8 nucleotides match TRBD1. The junction had 6 bases not matched to a gene; V was cut back by 5 bases and J by 4 bases. The CDR3 loop spans 14 amino acids. Germline lookup yields CDR1 SNHLY and CDR2 FYNNEI. CDR3 DNA: TGTGCCAGCAGTCTCTACACAGGGGGCACTGAAGCTTTCTTT. It specifies CASSLYTGGTEAFF.

The chain links TRBV5-1 to TRBJ2-5; 9 bases line up with TRBD1. The V gene's germline CDR1 is SGHRS and CDR2 YFSETQ. The CDR3 has 15 residues. The V and J ends lost 2 bases and 4 bases, in that order; junction bases with no gene match: 6. CDR3 sequence: CASSFRTGVVETQYF. The CDR3 coding sequence is TGCGCCAGCAGCTTCAGGACAGGGGTTGTAGAGACCCAGTACTTC.

This clone has just a few counts. This chain uses TRBV6-5 with TRBJ2-1, with D perhaps being TRBD1 or TRBD2 (5 bases each). Trimming stripped 5 bases from V and 0 bases from J, with 8 bases between. The germline V gene encodes CDR1 MNHEY and CDR2 SVGAGI. The CDR3 extends over 14 amino acids. The CDR3 sequence is CASSPGSSYNEQFF. DNA of the CDR3: TGTGCCAGCAGTCCAGGGAGCTCCTACAATGAGCAGTTCTTC.

The chain recombines TRBV10-2 with TRBJ1-1; possibly TRBD1 for D (5 bases). Trimming pared 11 bases from V and 2 bases from J, leaving 15 bases between. Per the germline V gene, CDR1 is WSHSY and CDR2 is SAAADI. The length of the CDR3 is 13 residues. The CDR3 is CALRRGDNTEAFF. Here the CDR3 DNA reads TGCGCCCTGCGGAGAGGGGACAACACTGAAGCTTTCTTT.